The subject of this entry is one T cell receptor beta chain. Per the authors' pipeline: How many nucleated cells were present was estimated from reference gene primer amplification. The table came from immunoSEQ multiplex PCR; TCRdb's copy has only in-frame clones and leaves some out. Clone size and V and J calls were adopted from that table, with D and trimming inferred from the DNA. The data contain about 62,000 clones, roughly 90% of them seen just once; the ten biggest clones take up 1.3%. This sample was taken from a study of blood T cell repertoires in COVID-19. Study summary: The United States, Italy and Spain were the sources of the acute and convalescent COVID-19 samples. Sample material is recorded as cDNA or gDNA derived from T cells, B-cell-depleted T cells, or PBMCs.

The source is a woman aged 80 or older with acute or convalescent COVID-19. Sample: peripheral blood.

Here the CDR3 DNA reads TGTGCCAGTAGTATCTCGGACAGAGCCTACGAGCAGTACTTC. This translates into CASSISDRAYEQYF. V usage is TRBV19 and J usage is TRBJ2-7, with D possibly TRBD1 on 6 matching bases. Trimming left V 3 bases short and J 2 bases short, with 11 bases between. Looked up from germline, CDR1 is LNHDA and CDR2 is SQIVND (reference sequence). CDR3 length equals 14 residues.